The text below deals with one T cell receptor (beta chain). These data originate in a study of blood T cell repertoires in COVID-19. The overall study: There were acute and convalescent COVID-19 samples, and they came from the United States, Italy and Spain. PBMCs, B-cell-depleted T cells, or T cells provided the cDNA or gDNA that made up the material.

Profiled with immunoSEQ multiplex PCR; TCRdb holds only in-frame clones, not every one. The data hold under 350,000 clones, with 80% to 90% observed a single time. Trimming removed 6 bases from V and 7 bases from J; junction bases left unmatched: 7. This CDR3 has 14 residues. The germline gives CDR1 MNHEY, CDR2 SVGAGI. The rearrangement joins TRBV6-5 to TRBJ1-4; 8 nucleotides line up with TRBD1. Material for sequencing was peripheral blood. This receptor was obtained from a middle-aged man with acute or convalescent COVID-19. The CDR3 reads CASRTGASFEKLFF. The DNA of the CDR3 is TGTGCCAGCAGGACAGGGGCCAGTTTTGAAAAACTGTTTTTT.